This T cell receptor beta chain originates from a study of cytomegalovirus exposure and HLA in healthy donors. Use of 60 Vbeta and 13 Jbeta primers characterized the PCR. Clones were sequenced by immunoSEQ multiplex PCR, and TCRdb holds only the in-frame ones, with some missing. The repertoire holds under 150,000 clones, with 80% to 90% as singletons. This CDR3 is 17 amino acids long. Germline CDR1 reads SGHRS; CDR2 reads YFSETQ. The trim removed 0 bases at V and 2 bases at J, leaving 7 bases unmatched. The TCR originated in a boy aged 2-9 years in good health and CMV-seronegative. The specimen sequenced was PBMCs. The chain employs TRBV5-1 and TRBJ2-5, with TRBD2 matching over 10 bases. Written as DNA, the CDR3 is TGCGCCAGCAGCTTGGCTCGGGGAGCGGGAGGGCAAGAGACCCAGTACTTC. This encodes CASSLARGAGGQETQYF.